This T cell receptor beta chain was sequenced during a study of chemoradiotherapy in HPV16-positive cancers. Overall study context: Candidate HPV-specific clones and shared TCR motifs came from a couple of HPV16-positive patients.

Here immunoSEQ multiplex PCR was the method, and the copy in TCRdb shows in-frame clones only, minus some. This table has 10,000 or so clones, 65% to 80% appearing once. The CDR3 length is 13 residues. Germline V gene sequence: CDR1 SGHKS, CDR2 YYEKEE (reference sequence). V was pared by 4 bases and J by 9 bases, with 16 bases between. The sample consisted of tumor tissue, taken from a patient who underwent chemoradiotherapy. This receptor was taken from a human donor with HPV-associated anogenital cancer. The J gene is TRBJ1-2, the V gene TRBV5-5; a weak D match, TRBD1 (6 bases). The CDR3 protein is CASSPGGVNSYTF. The DNA for the CDR3 is TGTGCCAGCAGCCCCGGGGGCGTTAATAGCTACACCTTC. Looking up the rest from reference TRBV5-5 and TRBJ1-2 gives the full variable domain: DAGVTQSPTHLIKTRGQQVTLRCSPISGHKSVSWYQQVLGQGPQFIFQYYEKEERGRGNFPDRFSARQFPNYSSELNVNALLLGDSALYLCASSPGGVNSYTFGSGTRLTVV.